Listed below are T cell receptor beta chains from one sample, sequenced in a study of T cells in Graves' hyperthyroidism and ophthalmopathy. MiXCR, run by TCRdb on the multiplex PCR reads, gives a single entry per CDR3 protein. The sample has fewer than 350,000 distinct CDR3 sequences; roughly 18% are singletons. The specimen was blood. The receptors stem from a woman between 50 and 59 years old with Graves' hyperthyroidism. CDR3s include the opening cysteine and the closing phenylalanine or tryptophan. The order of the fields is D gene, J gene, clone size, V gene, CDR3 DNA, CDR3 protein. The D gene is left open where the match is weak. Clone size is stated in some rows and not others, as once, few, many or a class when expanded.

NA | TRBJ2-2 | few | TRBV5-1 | TGCGCCAGCAGCGAGGCCGGGGAGCTGTTTTTT | CASSEAGELFF
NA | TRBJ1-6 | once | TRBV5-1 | TGCGCCAGCAGCTTGGACGGCAGGGGTAATTCACCCCTCCACTTT | CASSLDGRGNSPLHF
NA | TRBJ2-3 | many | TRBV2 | TGTGCCAGCAGTGTTTCTAGCTTCGCAGATACGCAGTATTTT | CASSVSSFADTQYF
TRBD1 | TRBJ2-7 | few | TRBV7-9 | TGTGCCAGCAGCTACGGACAGGACGAGCAGTACTTC | CASSYGQDEQYF
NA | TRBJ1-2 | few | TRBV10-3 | TGTGCCATCAGGGGGGGTAGCGACTATGGCTACACCTTC | CAIRGGSDYGYTF
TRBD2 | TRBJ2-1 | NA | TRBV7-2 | TGTGCCAGCAGTCCCATCGGGACTAGCGATGAGCAGTTCTTC | CASSPIGTSDEQFF
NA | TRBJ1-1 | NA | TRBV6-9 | TGTGCCAGCAGTTACGCTGGGCCCAGAGGTGAAGCTTTCTTT | CASSYAGPRGEAFF
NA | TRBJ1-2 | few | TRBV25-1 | TGTGCCAGCAGTGACTGGGGTTACGGCTACACCTTC | CASSDWGYGYTF
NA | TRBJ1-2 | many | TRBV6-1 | TGTGCCAGCAGTCCACTCGTAGATGGCTACACCTTC | CASSPLVDGYTF
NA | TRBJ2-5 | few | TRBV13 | TGTGCCAGCAGCTTAGGATTCAACGGAGAGACCCAGTACTTC | CASSLGFNGETQYF
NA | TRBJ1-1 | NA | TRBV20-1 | TGCAGTGCTAGATGGGGCGGGTGGACTGAAGCTTTCTTT | CSARWGGWTEAFF
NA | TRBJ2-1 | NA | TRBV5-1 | TGCGCCAGCAGCTTTTCTCTCGTAGTATCCTACAATGAGCAGTTCTTC | CASSFSLVVSYNEQFF
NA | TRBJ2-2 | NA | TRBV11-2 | TGTGCCAGCAGCTTAGATCAGGTTTCCGAGGAGCTGTTTTTT | CASSLDQVSEELFF
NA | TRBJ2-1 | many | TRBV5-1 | TGCGCCAGCAGCTTGGAGGAGGTCGCGGAGCAGTTCTTC | CASSLEEVAEQFF
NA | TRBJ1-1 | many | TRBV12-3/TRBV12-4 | TGTGCCAGCAGTTTCCAAATGACCCCCACTGAAGCTTTCTTT | CASSFQMTPTEAFF
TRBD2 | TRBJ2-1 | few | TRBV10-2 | TGCGCCAGCGCCCAAGGAGGGGTATGGACTAGCGGGGCGCCGCATGAGCAGTTCTTC | CASAQGGVWTSGAPHEQFF
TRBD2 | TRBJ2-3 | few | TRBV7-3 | TGTGCCAGCAGCTTAATGGGGACTAGCGGGGCAGAGTCAGATACGCAGTATTTT | CASSLMGTSGAESDTQYF
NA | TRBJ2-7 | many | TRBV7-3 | TGTGCCAGCAGCTTGTTGGGGCAAGTGCCCTACGAGCAGTACTTC | CASSLLGQVPYEQYF
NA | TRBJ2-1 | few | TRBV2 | TGTGCCAGCAGTGGCAGGGGCCCTCAGGGTGAGCAGTTCTTC | CASSGRGPQGEQFF
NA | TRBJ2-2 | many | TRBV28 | TGTGCCAGCAGGAAGGGATGGACCGGGGAGCTGTTTTTT | CASRKGWTGELFF
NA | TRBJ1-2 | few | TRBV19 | TGTGCCAGTAGCTCGACCCGGGCACAACTATTAGGCTACACCTTC | CASSSTRAQLLGYTF
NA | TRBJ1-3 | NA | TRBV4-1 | TGCGCCAGCAGCCCGAGGCAGACAGCAACCTCTGGAAACACCATATATTTT | CASSPRQTATSGNTIYF
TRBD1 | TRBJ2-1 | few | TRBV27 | TGTGCCAGCAGTTTATTCCAGGGGGCTCTCAATGAGCAGTTCTTC | CASSLFQGALNEQFF
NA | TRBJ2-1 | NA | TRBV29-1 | TGCAGCGTTGACGGGACCACCTACAATGAGCAGTTCTTC | CSVDGTTYNEQFF
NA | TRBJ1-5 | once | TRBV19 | TGTGCCAGTAGTCCCTCGGGGGCCAATCAGCCCCAGCATTTT | CASSPSGANQPQHF
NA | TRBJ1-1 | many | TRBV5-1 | TGCGCCAGCAGCTTGGCCGAGGCATCCGAAGCTTTCTTT | CASSLAEASEAFF
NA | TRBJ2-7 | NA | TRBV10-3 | TGTGCCATCAGTGATGGGGAGTTCTCCTACGAGCAGTACTTC | CAISDGEFSYEQYF
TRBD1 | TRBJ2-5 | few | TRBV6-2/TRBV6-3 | TGTGCCAGCAAGCCGGACAGGGGTAAAGGAGAGACCCAGTACTTC | CASKPDRGKGETQYF
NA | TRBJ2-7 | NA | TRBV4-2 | TGTGCCAGCAGCCAAGCGCCCCAGGACAATCAGTACGAGCAGTACTTC | CASSQAPQDNQYEQYF
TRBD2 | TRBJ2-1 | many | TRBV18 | TGTGCCTCTCTACCGGGACTAGACCTGGGTGAGCAGTTCTTC | CASLPGLDLGEQFF
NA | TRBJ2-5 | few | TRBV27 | TGTGCCAGCAGGGGGCCCTTCCCCCAAGAGACCCAGTACTTC | CASRGPFPQETQYF
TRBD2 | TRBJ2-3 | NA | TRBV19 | TGTGCCAGTAGTAACCACCTAGCGGGGAGCACAGATACGCAGTATTTT | CASSNHLAGSTDTQYF
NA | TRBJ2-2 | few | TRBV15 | TGTGCCACCAGCAGTGCGGGAGGGGAGCTGTTTTTT | CATSSAGGELFF
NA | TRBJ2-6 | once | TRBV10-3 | TGTGCCATCAGTGAGTCAACTAAGTTCTCTGGGGCCAACGTCCTGACTTTC | CAISESTKFSGANVLTF
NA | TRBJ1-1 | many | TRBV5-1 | TGCGCCAGCAGCTTGGCCTCAGGTGGGAACACTGAAGCTTTCTTT | CASSLASGGNTEAFF
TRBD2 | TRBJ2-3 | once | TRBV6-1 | TGTGCCAGCAGTGACGACGGGACTAGGGGTGATACGCAGTATTTT | CASSDDGTRGDTQYF
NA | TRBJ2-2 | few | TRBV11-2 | TGTGCCAGCAGCCAGATACAGGGCGGCACCGGGGAGCTGTTTTTT | CASSQIQGGTGELFF
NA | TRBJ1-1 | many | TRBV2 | TGTGCCAGCAGGGGGAGGAGGAACACTGAAGCTTTCTTT | CASRGRRNTEAFF
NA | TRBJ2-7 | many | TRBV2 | TGTGCCAGCAAGCCGGGACTCGAGGCCTACGAGCAGTACTTC | CASKPGLEAYEQYF
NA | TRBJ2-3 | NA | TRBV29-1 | TGCAGCGTTGAAGAGTATGGGTCTAGCGTGAGGCAGTATTTT | CSVEEYGSSVRQYF
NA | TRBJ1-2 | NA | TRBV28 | TGTGCCAGCAGTTCCATTGGGGGCAGATACTATGGCTACACCTTC | CASSSIGGRYYGYTF
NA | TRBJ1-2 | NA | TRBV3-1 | TGTGCCAGCAGCCAATTGACCCCCTATGGCTACACCTTC | CASSQLTPYGYTF
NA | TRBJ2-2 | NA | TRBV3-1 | TGTGCCAGCAGCCAGCAGATGGCCGGGGAGCTGTTTTTT | CASSQQMAGELFF
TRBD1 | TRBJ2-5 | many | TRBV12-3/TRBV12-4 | TGTGCCAGCAGTGACGGGGACAGGGGACAAGAGACCCAGTACTTC | CASSDGDRGQETQYF
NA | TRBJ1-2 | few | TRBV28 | TGTGCCAGCAGTCCATGGCAGGACTATGGCTACACCTTC | CASSPWQDYGYTF
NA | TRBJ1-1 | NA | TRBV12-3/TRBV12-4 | TGTGCCAGCAGGTCAAGGAACACTGAAGCTTTCTTT | CASRSRNTEAFF
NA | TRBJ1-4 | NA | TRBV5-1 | TGCGCCAGCAGCTTTAAGGGATACGGTGAAAAACTGTTTTTT | CASSFKGYGEKLFF
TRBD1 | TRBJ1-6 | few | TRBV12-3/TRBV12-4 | TGTGCCAGCAGTCCAGGAGGGACAGGGTATAATTCACCCCTCCACTTT | CASSPGGTGYNSPLHF
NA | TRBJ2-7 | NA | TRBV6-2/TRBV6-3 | TGTGCCAGCAGTACGGTCCCATGGGAGCAGTACTTC | CASSTVPWEQYF
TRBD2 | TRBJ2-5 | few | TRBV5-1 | TGCGCCAGCAGCTATAGCGGGAGTGCGGAGACCCAGTACTTC | CASSYSGSAETQYF